This TCR beta chain was identified during a study of T cells in Graves' hyperthyroidism and ophthalmopathy. Amplified regions were TCR beta CDR3 sequences from RNA transcripts. A set of HTBI primers served as the primers for a first-round RT-PCR of the TCR CDR3. TCRdb ran MiXCR on the multiplex PCR reads and lists one entry per CDR3 protein. This sample has about 710,000 distinct CDR3 sequences; about 15% occur once, and the top ten carry around 7.7%. This clonotype was seen only a few times. CDR1 SEHNR and CDR2 FQNEAQ come from the germline V gene (reference sequence). The V segment lost 9 bases and the J segment 6 bases; nucleotides outside the gene matches: 7. CDR3 size: 12 residues.

This chain joins TRBV7-9 and TRBJ1-2; 7 nucleotides agree with TRBD1. Sequencing was performed on blood. The receptor was isolated from a man between 18 and 29 years old with Graves' hyperthyroidism. The CDR3 coding sequence is TGTGCCAGTGTAGCGACAGGGAATGGCTACACCTTC. Amino acids: CASVATGNGYTF.